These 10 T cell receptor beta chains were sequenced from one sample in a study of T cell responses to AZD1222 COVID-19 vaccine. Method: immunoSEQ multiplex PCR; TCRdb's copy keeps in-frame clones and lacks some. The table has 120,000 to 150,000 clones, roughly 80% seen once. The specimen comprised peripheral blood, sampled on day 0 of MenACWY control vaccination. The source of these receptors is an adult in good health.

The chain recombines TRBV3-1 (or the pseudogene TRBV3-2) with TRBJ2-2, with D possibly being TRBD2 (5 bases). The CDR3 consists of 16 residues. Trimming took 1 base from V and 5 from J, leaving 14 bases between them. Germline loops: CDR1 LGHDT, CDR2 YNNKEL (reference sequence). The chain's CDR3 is CASSQVAAVGTGELFF. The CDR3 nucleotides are TGTGCCAGCAGCCAAGTAGCAGCGGTGGGGACCGGGGAGCTGTTTTTT.

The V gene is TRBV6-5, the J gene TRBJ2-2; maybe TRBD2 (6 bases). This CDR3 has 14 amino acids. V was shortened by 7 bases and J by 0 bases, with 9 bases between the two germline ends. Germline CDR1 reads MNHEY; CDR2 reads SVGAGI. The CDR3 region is CASNRLANTGELFF. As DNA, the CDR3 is TGTGCCAGCAACCGACTAGCGAACACCGGGGAGCTGTTTTTT.

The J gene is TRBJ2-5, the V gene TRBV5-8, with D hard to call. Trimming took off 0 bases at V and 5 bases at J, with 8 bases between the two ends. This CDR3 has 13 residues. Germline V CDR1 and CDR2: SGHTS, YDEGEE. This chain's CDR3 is CASSLGRVETQYF. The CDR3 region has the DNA TGTGCCAGCAGCTTGGGACGGGTCGAGACCCAGTACTTC.

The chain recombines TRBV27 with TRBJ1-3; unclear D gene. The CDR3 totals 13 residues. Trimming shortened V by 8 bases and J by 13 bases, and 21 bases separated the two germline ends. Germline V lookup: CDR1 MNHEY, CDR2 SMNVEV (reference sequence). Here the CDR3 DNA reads TGTGCCAGCGGGGAGACCTCCACCACCAGAATATATTTT. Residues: CASGETSTTRIYF.

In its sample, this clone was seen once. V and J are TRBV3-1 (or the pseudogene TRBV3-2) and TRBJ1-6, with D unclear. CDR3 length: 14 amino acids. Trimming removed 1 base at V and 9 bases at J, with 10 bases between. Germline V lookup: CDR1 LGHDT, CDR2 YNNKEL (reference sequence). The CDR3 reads CASSQVGDGSPLHF. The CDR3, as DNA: TGTGCCAGCAGCCAAGTCGGAGACGGTTCACCCCTCCACTTT.

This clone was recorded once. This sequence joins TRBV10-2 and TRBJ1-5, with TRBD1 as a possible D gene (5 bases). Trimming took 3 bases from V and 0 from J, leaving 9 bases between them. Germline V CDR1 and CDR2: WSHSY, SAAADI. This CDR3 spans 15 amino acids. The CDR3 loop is CASSEGTVSNQPQHF. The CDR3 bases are TGCGCCAGCAGTGAAGGGACGGTTAGCAATCAGCCCCAGCATTTT.

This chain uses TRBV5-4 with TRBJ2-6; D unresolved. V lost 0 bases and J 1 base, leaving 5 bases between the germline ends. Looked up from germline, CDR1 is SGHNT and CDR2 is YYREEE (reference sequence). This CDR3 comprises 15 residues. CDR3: CASSLGTSGANVLTF. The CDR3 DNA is TGTGCCAGCAGCTTGGGGACGTCTGGGGCCAACGTCCTGACTTTC.

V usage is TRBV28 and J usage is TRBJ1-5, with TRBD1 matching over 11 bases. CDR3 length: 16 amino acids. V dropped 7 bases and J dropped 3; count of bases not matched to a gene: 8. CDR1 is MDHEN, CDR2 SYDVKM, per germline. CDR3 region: CASTRDRGGNNQPQHF. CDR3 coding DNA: TGTGCCAGCACCCGGGACAGGGGGGGTAACAATCAGCCCCAGCATTTT.

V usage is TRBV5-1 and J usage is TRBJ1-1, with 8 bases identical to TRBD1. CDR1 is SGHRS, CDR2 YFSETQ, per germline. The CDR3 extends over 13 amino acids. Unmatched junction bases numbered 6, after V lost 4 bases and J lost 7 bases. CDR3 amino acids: CASSNGQGGEAFF. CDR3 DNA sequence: TGCGCCAGCAGCAACGGACAGGGAGGTGAAGCTTTCTTT. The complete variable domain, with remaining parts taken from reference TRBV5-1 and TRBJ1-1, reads KAGVTQTPRYLIKTRGQQVTLSCSPISGHRSVSWYQQTPGQGLQFLFEYFSETQRNKGNFPGRFSGRQFSNSRSEMNVSTLELGDSALYLCASSNGQGGEAFFGQGTRLTVV.

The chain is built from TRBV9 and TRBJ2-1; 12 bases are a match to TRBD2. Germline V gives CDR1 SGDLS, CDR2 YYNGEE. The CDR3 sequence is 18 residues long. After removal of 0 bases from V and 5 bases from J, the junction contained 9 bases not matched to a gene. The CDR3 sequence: CASSVAPSGGANHNEQFF. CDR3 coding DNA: TGTGCCAGCAGCGTAGCCCCTAGCGGGGGGGCAAATCACAATGAGCAGTTCTTC.